This T cell receptor (beta chain) was obtained from a study of graft-versus-host responses after intestinal transplantation. Turning to this clone: Its antigen is undetermined.

Some clones are missing from TCRdb's copy, which holds only in-frame ones; the method was immunoSEQ multiplex PCR. Among approximately 130,000 clones listed, 90% to 95% were seen once. The starting material was unstimulated CD4+ T cells sorted from spleen or lymph node cells, obtained before intestinal transplant. The clonotype comes from a human donor who received an intestinal transplant.

CDR3 loop: CASSADGASNSPLHF. For the CDR3, the DNA is TGCGCCAGCAGTGCAGATGGGGCCTCCAATTCACCCCTCCACTTT. The chain joins TRBV10-2 to TRBJ1-6; possible D gene TRBD1, 5 bases. V dropped 4 bases and J dropped 7 bases, with 14 bases sitting between them. The CDR3 covers 15 residues. The germline V gene has CDR1 WSHSY and CDR2 SAAADI.